This T cell receptor (beta chain) was identified during a study of beta chain features in type 1 diabetes (dated by TCRdb to the late 2010s). About the full investigation: Mean age, gender distribution, total cell number and subset yield did not differ between patients and healthy donors. Naive and central memory subsets were obtained from all 30 or so donors, but regulatory and stem cell-like memory subsets were isolated from only 8 patients and roughly eight healthy donors. A total of roughly 100 million sorted cells were examined across all samples, and the number of cells per subset was strongly correlated with RNA yield. In the study, recently diagnosed type 1 diabetes patients and matched healthy donors were compared on the TCRB repertoires of their sorted circulating CD4+ T cell subsets.

The CDR3 holds 11 amino acids from the cysteine to the phenylalanine. Only CDR3 DNA remains: 33 bases, in frame from the first base. The junction shows trimming of 2 bases on V and 9 bases on J, plus 6 bases between the germline ends. CDR1 and CDR2 were assigned from the germline V gene as SGHRS and YFSETQ. This clone has just a few counts. Its binding antigen is unknown. Base qualities are not at hand, and no much larger clone is one base apart. Each donor gave one peripheral blood draw, averaging approximately 120 mL, which was collected into heparinised tubes. A BD FACSAria II was used to sort naive, central memory, regulatory and stem cell-like memory CD4+ T cells with a panel that included CD45RO, CCR7, CD25, CD127, CD95 and CD27. All sorted populations exceeded 95% purity. PBMCs were separated immediately by Lymphoprep density gradient centrifugation and were stained directly, without being cultured. Samples were stained and sorted in pairs, with one healthy donor and one patient per experiment, so that batch effects were minimized.

General study outcomes and caveats: In all four CD4+ subsets, TCRB CDR3 length was moderately but significantly shorter in type 1 diabetes patients. Fewer insertions and more nucleotide deletions at VDJ recombination sites were observed in patients with type 1 diabetes, implying thymic rearrangement abnormalities. Only small numbers of individuals were included in the HLA sub-analyses, which left unresolved whether HLA type had any influence on TCRB rearrangement. PCR might favor shorter templates, but patient and control samples were amplified and corrected together, so any skew would affect both groups equally. Naive, central memory and regulatory TCRB repertoires appeared to be more similar among patients than among healthy donors. Because cDNA was sequenced instead of genomic DNA, highly expressing activated cells could be over-represented, though the groups showed no difference in activation or CD3 levels.

The High Capacity cDNA Reverse Transcription Kit was used to reverse transcribe all of the isolated RNA, meaning that expressed TCRB transcripts were what got sequenced. Deep immunoSEQ sequencing was applied to naive, central memory and regulatory T cell samples, giving an average of around 4 million total reads per sample. After sorted cells were lysed in RLT buffer, RNA was extracted with DNase-treated RNeasy Micro or Mini kits, with the choice depending on cell number. To prevent cross-contamination, each cell subset was processed individually, whereas patient and healthy donor samples were processed jointly. TCRB sequences were amplified from cDNA with the immunoSEQ multiplex PCR, producing 87-bp fragments spanning the CDR3 region. The amplicons were sequenced using the Illumina HiSeq platform. In the paper's pipeline: Synthetic template baselines were used to correct PCR bias computationally, reads within Hamming distance 2 were collapsed together, and singletons that could not be merged were discarded. Reads were aligned to IMGT to assign V, D and J genes, CDR3 length, and insertions or deletions at six rearrangement sites. Within each subset, clonotype counts were normalized to sorted cell number, after which true diversity and Gini coefficients were computed with the tcR R package. Repertoire sharing was quantified using the overlap coefficient calculated on TCRB nucleotide sequences. As a proxy for the pre-selection repertoire, out-of-frame TCRB sequences from naive cells were analyzed. Sourced from immuneACCESS, this table was stored by TCRdb with only in-frame sequences that have V and J called. A share of the clones is absent; for the studies checked, an unresolved V gene accounts for under half, and the remainder has no known explanation. V and J calls and clone size are those listed in that table; D and trimming were worked out from the DNA. The sample table shows hundreds of thousands of clones, and around 15% are seen once. The leading ten clones occupy less than 0.025% of the sample.

The specimen sequenced was naive CD4+ T cells from blood. Taken with the paper, the label for cell subset or site translates to: true naive CD4+ T cells. This TCR was recovered from a man between 18 and 35 years old with type 1 diabetes. The chain links TRBV5-1 with TRBJ2-1; the D gene is unclear. The nucleotide sequence is TGCGCCAGCAGCTTTAATAGTGAGCAGTTCTTC. Translated, this gives CASSFNSEQFF.